Following are 22 T cell receptor beta chains from one sample sequenced in a study of blood T cell repertoires in COVID-19. Produced via immunoSEQ multiplex PCR; TCRdb's table is partial and in-frame only. The sample lists about 78,000 clones, roughly nine tenths occurring once. Sample: peripheral blood. The source of these receptors is a middle-aged man with active or convalescent COVID-19.

The J gene is TRBJ1-3, the V gene TRBV10-3; D uncertain. The CDR3 is 14 amino acids. Germline CDR1 reads ENHRY; CDR2 reads SYGVKD. Trimming left V 9 bases short and J 1 base short, with 13 bases between. DNA for the CDR3: TGTGCCATGACCGCCGGAGCTTCTGGAAACACCATATATTTT. This gives the protein CAMTAGASGNTIYF.

The rearrangement joins TRBV3-1 (or the pseudogene TRBV3-2) to TRBJ1-1; no clear D. CDR1 and CDR2 (germline): LGHDT, YNNKEL (reference sequence). The CDR3 extends over 14 amino acids. Trimming left V 0 bases short and J 1 base short, with 6 bases between. CDR3 in DNA: TGTGCCAGCAGCCAAGATGTCCGGAACACTGAAGCTTTCTTT. It encodes CASSQDVRNTEAFF.

The chain employs TRBV5-1 and TRBJ1-1; 7 nucleotides match TRBD1. Looked up from germline, CDR1 is SGHRS and CDR2 is YFSETQ. Trimming at V came to 1 base and at J to 0 bases, leaving 3 bases not matched to a gene. The CDR3 totals 15 residues. The chain's CDR3 is CASSLPGTVNTEAFF. CDR3 nucleotides: TGCGCCAGCAGCTTGCCCGGGACAGTGAACACTGAAGCTTTCTTT.

V usage is TRBV27 and J usage is TRBJ2-2; D is undetermined. Germline-derived CDR1 and CDR2 are MNHEY and SMNVEV (reference sequence). V lost 6 bases to trimming and J lost 1 base, with 9 bases between them. This CDR3 is built from 14 residues. CDR3: CASRTAGNTGELFF. In DNA form, the CDR3 reads TGTGCCAGCAGAACGGCAGGGAACACCGGGGAGCTGTTTTTT.

This chain links TRBV19 with TRBJ2-5; a possible D gene is TRBD2 (6 bases). CDR3 length: 15 amino acids. V gave up 6 bases and J gave up 7 bases, with 21 bases separating them. Germline V gene data show CDR1 as LNHDA and CDR2 as SQIVND (reference sequence). CDR3 in amino acids: CASSRGVSGVGTQYF. For the CDR3, the DNA is TGTGCCAGTAGCCGCGGTGTTAGCGGCGTGGGGACCCAGTACTTC. The full variable domain, rest sourced from reference TRBV19 and TRBJ2-5, is DGGITQSPKYLFRKEGQNVTLSCEQNLNHDAMYWYRQDPGQGLRLIYYSQIVNDFQKGDIAEGYSVSREKKESFPLTVTSAQKNPTAFYLCASSRGVSGVGTQYFGPGTRLLVL.

The rearrangement links TRBV15 to TRBJ2-7; D perhaps matches TRBD1 (6 bases). This CDR3 region has 16 residues. The V end lost 5 bases, the J end lost 0 bases, and 17 bases lay between the germline ends. Per the germline V gene, CDR1 is LNHNV and CDR2 is YYDKDF (reference sequence). CDR3 DNA: TGTGCCACCAGCGGCGACAGGATTGGAAGCTCCTACGAGCAGTACTTC. It translates to CATSGDRIGSSYEQYF.

The gene calls are TRBV9 and TRBJ2-2; 7 bases line up with TRBD1. The V gene's germline CDR1 is SGDLS and CDR2 YYNGEE. This CDR3 has 15 amino acids. V lost 4 bases and J lost 7; bases outside the gene matches: 10. CDR3 protein: CASSPRQGSLGELFF. CDR3 DNA: TGTGCCAGCAGCCCTCGACAGGGATCCCTCGGGGAGCTGTTTTTT.

The chain combines TRBV5-1 with TRBJ2-2; D is undetermined. Trimming removed 0 bases from V and 3 bases from J, with 3 bases in between. CDR1 SGHRS and CDR2 YFSETQ come from the germline V gene. This CDR3 region has 13 residues. This chain's CDR3 is CASSLGDTGELFF. CDR3 nucleotide sequence: TGCGCCAGCAGCTTGGGAGACACCGGGGAGCTGTTTTTT.

This sequence joins TRBV5-6 and TRBJ1-1, with D possibly matching TRBD1 (6 bases). V shed 3 bases and J shed 2 bases, with 14 bases lying between them. Per germline, CDR1 SGHDT and CDR2 YYEEEE. The CDR3 totals 15 residues. This CDR3 reads CASSYYRAPNTEAFF. The CDR3 coding sequence is TGTGCCAGCAGCTACTACAGGGCGCCAAACACTGAAGCTTTCTTT.

The rearrangement uses TRBV7-9 and TRBJ1-6; no definite D call. The CDR3 loop spans 16 amino acids. Trimming shortened V by 0 bases and J by 5 bases, and 11 bases separated the two germline ends. Germline values: CDR1 SEHNR, CDR2 FQNEAQ (reference sequence). The CDR3 loop is CASSLAFASDNSPLHF. The CDR3, as DNA: TGTGCCAGCAGCTTAGCCTTTGCCAGCGATAATTCACCCCTCCACTTT.

The chain uses TRBV18 and TRBJ2-5; 7 bases agree with TRBD1. Germline CDR1 and CDR2: KGHSH and LQKENI. The CDR3 runs to 13 residues. J lost 8 bases, V lost 6 bases, and 9 bases had no gene match. The CDR3 region is CASSGQTFATQYF. CDR3 in DNA: TGTGCCAGCTCGGGACAGACGTTCGCCACCCAGTACTTC.

V is TRBV5-6 and J is TRBJ1-2, with D hard to call. CDR1 SGHDT and CDR2 YYEEEE come from the germline V gene. V was trimmed by 2 bases and J by 0 bases, leaving 5 bases between them. The CDR3 is 13 residues long. CDR3 in amino acids: CASSLQTNYGYTF. In DNA form, the CDR3 reads TGTGCCAGCAGCTTACAGACTAACTATGGCTACACCTTC.

The V gene is TRBV4-1, the J gene TRBJ1-2, with TRBD1 as a possible D gene (5 bases). V lost 1 base and J 5 bases, leaving 5 bases between the germline ends. CDR3 length equals 12 residues. Germline loops: CDR1 MGHRA, CDR2 YSYEKL. The CDR3 here is CASSQGQYGYTF. The DNA for the CDR3 is TGCGCCAGCAGCCAAGGACAGTATGGCTACACCTTC.

The chain combines TRBV5-5 with TRBJ2-2; 7 bases fit TRBD2. The length of the CDR3 is 14 residues. Per germline, CDR1 SGHKS and CDR2 YYEKEE (reference sequence). Trimming took 0 bases from V and 4 from J; bases not matched to a gene: 0. The CDR3 spells CASSLAGGTGELFF. CDR3 nucleotides: TGTGCCAGCAGCTTGGCGGGAGGCACCGGGGAGCTGTTTTTT.

This sequence joins TRBV6-2 or TRBV6-3 and TRBJ1-5; TRBD1 matches 8 bases. CDR3 length: 14 amino acids. CDR1 and CDR2 from the germline V gene are MNHEY and SVGEGT. After removal of 5 bases from V and 7 bases from J, the junction contained 7 bases not matched to a gene. The CDR3 sequence is CASSTTGGRQPQHF. The CDR3 DNA reads TGTGCCAGCAGTACCACAGGGGGAAGGCAGCCCCAGCATTTT.

This chain joins TRBV2 and TRBJ2-1, with 8 bases that match TRBD2. The CDR3 is made up of 14 amino acids. Unmatched junction bases numbered 10, after V lost 7 bases and J lost 8 bases. Per the germline V gene, CDR1 is SNHLY and CDR2 is FYNNEI. CDR3 in DNA: TGTGCCAGCACCGGGGGGGCATTAGCATATGAGCAGTTCTTC. Protein sequence: CASTGGALAYEQFF.

This sequence joins TRBV29-1 and TRBJ2-7, with D tentatively TRBD1 (5 bases). The length of the CDR3 is 11 residues. Trimming removed 6 bases from V and 5 bases from J, with 11 bases in between. The germline V gene encodes CDR1 SQVTM and CDR2 ANQGSEA. The DNA of the CDR3 is TGCAGCGTCGCTCAGGGTGACGAGCAGTACTTC. Translating gives CSVAQGDEQYF.

In this sample, this clone turned up once. V gene TRBV4-2 combines with J gene TRBJ2-1, with 10 bases fitting TRBD2. The junction had 4 bases not matched to a gene; V was cut back by 0 bases and J by 5 bases. This CDR3 is 16 amino acids long. Germline V gene data show CDR1 as LGHNA and CDR2 as YNFKEQ. In DNA form, the CDR3 reads TGTGCCAGCAGCCAAGAGAGCGGGGGGGCAAACAATGAGCAGTTCTTC. It specifies CASSQESGGANNEQFF.

This rearrangement joins TRBV10-3 to TRBJ1-1; TRBD1 agrees at 8 bases. The V gene's germline CDR1 is ENHRY and CDR2 SYGVKD. The CDR3 sequence is 15 residues long. V lost 3 bases to trimming and J lost 5 bases; unmatched junction nucleotides: 8. The CDR3 DNA reads TGTGCCATCAGTGAATTAACAGGGGGGGGGACTGAAGCTTTCTTT. Amino acid sequence: CAISELTGGGTEAFF.

This chain connects TRBV19 to TRBJ2-6; D gene ambiguous. Trimming stripped 6 bases from V and 3 bases from J, with 9 bases between. The CDR3 consists of 14 residues. Germline values: CDR1 LNHDA, CDR2 SQIVND (reference sequence). In DNA form, the CDR3 reads TGTGCCAGTAGGCGGCAGAGTGGGGCCAACGTCCTGACTTTC. It specifies CASRRQSGANVLTF. Full variable domain (rest looked up from reference TRBV19 and TRBJ2-6): DGGITQSPKYLFRKEGQNVTLSCEQNLNHDAMYWYRQDPGQGLRLIYYSQIVNDFQKGDIAEGYSVSREKKESFPLTVTSAQKNPTAFYLCASRRQSGANVLTFGAGSRLTVL.

This clone has more than one count but fewer than ten. The chain has TRBV7-2 and TRBJ2-3; TRBD2 aligns across 9 bases. The CDR3 runs to 15 residues. Unmatched junction bases numbered 3, after V lost 5 bases and J lost 0 bases. Germline loops: CDR1 SGHTA, CDR2 FQGNSA. This chain's CDR3 is CASSMTSGSTDTQYF. The CDR3 DNA follows: TGTGCCAGCAGCATGACTAGCGGTAGCACAGATACGCAGTATTTT.

Only a few counts were recorded for this clone. The chain employs TRBV4-1 and TRBJ2-7; 9 bases agree with TRBD1. The CDR3 is 15 residues long. V lost 4 bases to trimming and J lost 6 bases; unmatched junction nucleotides: 10. Germline V lookup: CDR1 MGHRA, CDR2 YSYEKL. The CDR3 loop reads CASSPIGRTGAEQYF. The CDR3 DNA reads as TGCGCCAGCAGCCCCATAGGTAGGACAGGGGCCGAGCAGTACTTC.